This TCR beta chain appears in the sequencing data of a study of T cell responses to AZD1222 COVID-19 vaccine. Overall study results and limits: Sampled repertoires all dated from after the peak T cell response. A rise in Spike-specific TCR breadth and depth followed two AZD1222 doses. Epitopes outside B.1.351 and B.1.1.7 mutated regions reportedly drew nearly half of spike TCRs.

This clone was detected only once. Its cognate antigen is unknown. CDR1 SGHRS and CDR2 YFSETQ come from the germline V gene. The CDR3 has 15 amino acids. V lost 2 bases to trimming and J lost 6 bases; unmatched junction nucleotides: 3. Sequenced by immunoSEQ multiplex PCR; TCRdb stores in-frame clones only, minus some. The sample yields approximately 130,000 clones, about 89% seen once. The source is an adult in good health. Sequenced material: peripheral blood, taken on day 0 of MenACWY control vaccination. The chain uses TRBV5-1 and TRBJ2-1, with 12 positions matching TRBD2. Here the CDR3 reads CASSLLAGGGNEQFF. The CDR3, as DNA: TGCGCCAGCAGCTTACTAGCGGGAGGAGGCAATGAGCAGTTCTTC. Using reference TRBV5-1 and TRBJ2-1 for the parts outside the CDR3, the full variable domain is KAGVTQTPRYLIKTRGQQVTLSCSPISGHRSVSWYQQTPGQGLQFLFEYFSETQRNKGNFPGRFSGRQFSNSRSEMNVSTLELGDSALYLCASSLLAGGGNEQFFGPGTRLTVL.